A single T cell receptor beta chain is shown here with its context. Sequenced by immunoSEQ multiplex PCR; TCRdb stores in-frame clones only, minus some. The sample consists of approximately 120,000 clones, roughly 84% of them appearing once. This record belongs to a study of blood T cell repertoires in COVID-19. Germline-derived CDR1 and CDR2 are GTSNPN and SVGIG (reference sequence). V shed 3 bases, J shed 5 bases, and the junction held 16 bases outside the gene matches. CDR3 length equals 16 residues. Sequencing was done on a sample of peripheral blood. The chain carries TRBV30 and TRBJ2-7, with 7 bases matching TRBD2. This TCR was recovered from a woman aged 80 or over with acute or convalescent COVID-19. The CDR3 region is CAWRLNPGLRSNEQYF. DNA for the CDR3: TGTGCCTGGAGGCTCAACCCGGGACTACGGTCGAACGAGCAGTACTTC.